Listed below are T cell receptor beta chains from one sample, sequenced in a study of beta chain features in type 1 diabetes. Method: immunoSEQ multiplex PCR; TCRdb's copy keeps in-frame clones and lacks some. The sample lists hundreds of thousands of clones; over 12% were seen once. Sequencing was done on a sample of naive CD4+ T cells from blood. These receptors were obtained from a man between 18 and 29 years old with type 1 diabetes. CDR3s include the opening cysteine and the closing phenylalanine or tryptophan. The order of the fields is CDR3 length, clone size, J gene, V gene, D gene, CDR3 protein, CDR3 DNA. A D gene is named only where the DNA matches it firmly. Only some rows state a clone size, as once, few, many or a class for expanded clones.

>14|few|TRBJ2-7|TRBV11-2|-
CASSFGPAGYEQYF
TGTGCCAGCAGCTTCGGACCGGCGGGCTACGAGCAGTACTTC
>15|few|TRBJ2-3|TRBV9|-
CASSPGPLRGDTQYF
TGTGCCAGCAGCCCGGGCCCCTTGAGGGGGGATACGCAGTATTTT
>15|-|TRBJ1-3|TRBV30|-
CAWSVYRSSGNTIYF
TGTGCCTGGAGTGTATACAGGAGCTCTGGAAACACCATATATTTT
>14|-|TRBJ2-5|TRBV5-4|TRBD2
CASSLGGGQETQYF
TGTGCCAGCAGCTTGGGCGGGGGCCAAGAGACCCAGTACTTC
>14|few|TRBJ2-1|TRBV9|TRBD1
CASSFSGGYNEQFF
TGTGCCAGCAGCTTCTCAGGGGGCTACAATGAGCAGTTCTTC
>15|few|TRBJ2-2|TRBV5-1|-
CASSLAHANTGELFF
TGCGCCAGCAGCTTGGCACACGCGAACACCGGGGAGCTGTTTTTT
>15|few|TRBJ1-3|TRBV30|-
CAWSFTGTSGNTIYF
TGTGCCTGGAGTTTTACAGGAACCTCTGGAAACACCATATATTTT
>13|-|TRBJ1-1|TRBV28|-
CASRSLMNTEAFF
TGTGCCAGTCGAAGTTTAATGAACACTGAAGCTTTCTTT
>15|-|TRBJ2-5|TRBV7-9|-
CASSLASGFLETQYF
TGTGCCAGCAGCTTAGCCTCAGGGTTTCTGGAGACCCAGTACTTC
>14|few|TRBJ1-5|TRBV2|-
CASSSYMSNQPQHF
TGTGCCAGCAGCTCGTACATGAGCAATCAGCCCCAGCATTTT
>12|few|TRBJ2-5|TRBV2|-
CASSQRAETQYF
TGTGCCAGCAGCCAGAGGGCAGAGACCCAGTACTTC
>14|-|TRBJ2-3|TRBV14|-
CASSQQRLVHTQYF
TGTGCCAGCAGCCAACAGCGACTAGTACATACGCAGTATTTT
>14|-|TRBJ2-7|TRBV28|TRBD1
CASSSTGGAYEQYF
TGTGCCAGCAGTTCGACAGGGGGGGCCTACGAGCAGTACTTC
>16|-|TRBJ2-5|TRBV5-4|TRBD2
CASSPGLAGGRETQYF
TGTGCCAGCAGCCCAGGACTAGCGGGAGGACGGGAGACCCAGTACTTC
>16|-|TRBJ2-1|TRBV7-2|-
CASSQEPGVVGGEQFF
TGTGCCAGCAGCCAAGAGCCGGGGGTAGTGGGTGGTGAGCAGTTCTTC
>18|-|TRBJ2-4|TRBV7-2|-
CASSLGGTGVTAKNIQYF
TGTGCCAGCAGCTTAGGAGGGACGGGTGTGACAGCCAAAAACATTCAGTACTTC
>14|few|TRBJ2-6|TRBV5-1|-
CASSWGERANVLTF
TGCGCCAGCAGCTGGGGCGAGAGGGCCAACGTCCTGACTTTC
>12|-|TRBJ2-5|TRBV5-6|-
CASSRTPETQYF
TGTGCCAGCAGCCGCACTCCCGAGACCCAGTACTTC
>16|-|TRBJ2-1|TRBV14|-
CASSQPGHSSYNEQFF
TGTGCCAGCAGCCAACCGGGACATAGCTCCTACAATGAGCAGTTCTTC
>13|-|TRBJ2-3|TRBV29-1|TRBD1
CSGSRGPGDTQYF
TGCAGCGGATCCAGGGGGCCCGGAGATACGCAGTATTTT
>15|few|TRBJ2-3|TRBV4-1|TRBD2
CASSQEGTSAYTQYF
TGCGCCAGCAGCCAAGAAGGGACTAGCGCTTATACGCAGTATTTT
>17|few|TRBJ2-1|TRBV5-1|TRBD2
CASSRTSGRSLYNEQFF
TGCGCCAGCAGCCGGACTAGCGGGAGGTCCCTCTACAATGAGCAGTTCTTC
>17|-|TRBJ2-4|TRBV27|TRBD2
CASSSPGTSGSKNIQYF
TGTGCCAGCAGTTCCCCCGGGACTAGCGGGTCCAAAAACATTCAGTACTTC
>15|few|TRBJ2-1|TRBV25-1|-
CASSYQGSNYNEQFF
TGTGCCAGCAGCTATCAGGGATCAAATTACAATGAGCAGTTCTTC
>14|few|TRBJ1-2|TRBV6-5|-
CASSYSGGAGGYTF
TGTGCCAGCAGTTACTCCGGGGGCGCAGGAGGCTACACCTTC